These T cell receptor beta chains were read from a single sample in a study of CD8 T cells in Susac syndrome. TCRdb recomputed calls from the immunoSEQ multiplex PCR reads with MiXCR, one row per CDR3 protein. Here the sample spans around 160,000 distinct CDR3 sequences, around 94% being singletons. Material for sequencing was CD4+ T cells from PBMCs. The receptors shown here come from a human donor in good health. Each CDR3 is given with its conserved first and last residue. The D gene is left open where the match is weak. Size is stated for part of the rows, as once, few or many counts, or as a class when the clone is expanded.

CDR3nt	CDR3aa	v_gene	j_gene	d_gene	abundance
TGCAGTGCTAGACCCGCAGGGTACAGCAATCAGCCCCAGCATTTT	CSARPAGYSNQPQHF	TRBV20-1	TRBJ1-5	NA	NA
TGCAGTGCTAGAGTGGAAGTAGGTTCCTACAATGAGCAGTTCTTC	CSARVEVGSYNEQFF	TRBV20-1	TRBJ2-1	NA	NA
TGCGCCAGCAGCCCTACAGGGTTCCAAGCGCAGTATTTT	CASSPTGFQAQYF	TRBV4-3	TRBJ2-3	NA	NA
TGTGCCAGCAGTTTAACAAGGTCCTACGAGCAGTACTTC	CASSLTRSYEQYF	TRBV12-3/TRBV12-4	TRBJ2-7	NA	NA
TGTGCCAGCAGTTCCCCCGGTTTTGGCTACACCTTC	CASSSPGFGYTF	TRBV28	TRBJ1-2	NA	NA
TGTGCCAGCAGTTATCTACAGGGGACGCAGTACTTC	CASSYLQGTQYF	TRBV6-2/TRBV6-3	TRBJ2-7	TRBD1	NA
TGCAGTGCTGAGGACGTCTCCTACGAGCAGTACTTC	CSAEDVSYEQYF	TRBV20-1	TRBJ2-7	NA	NA
TGTGCCAGCAGCGAACGGACAGGGGCCAACGTCCTGACTTTC	CASSERTGANVLTF	TRBV7-8	TRBJ2-6	NA	once
TGTGCCAGCTCAGGAACAGGGATTGGCGACGAGCAGTACTTC	CASSGTGIGDEQYF	TRBV18	TRBJ2-7	NA	NA
TGCAGTGCTAGTAAACAGCTTAGCACAGATACGCAGTATTTT	CSASKQLSTDTQYF	TRBV20-1	TRBJ2-3	NA	NA
TGTGCCAGCAGCTTAGGCCTCCGGATCCAAGAGACCCAGTACTTC	CASSLGLRIQETQYF	TRBV13	TRBJ2-5	NA	NA
TGTGCCAGCAGCTGGGGACAGGAGAATTCACCCCTCCACTTT	CASSWGQENSPLHF	TRBV7-9	TRBJ1-6	TRBD1	NA
TGCGCCAGCAGCTTGGCCGGACAGGGGATATCGAATACGCAGTATTTT	CASSLAGQGISNTQYF	TRBV5-1	TRBJ2-3	TRBD1	few
TGCGCCAGCAGCTTAGACACCTCCTACGAGCAGTACTTC	CASSLDTSYEQYF	TRBV5-1	TRBJ2-7	NA	NA
TGTGCCAGCAGGTCAGGACAGGTCCTATCCTACGAGCAGTACTTC	CASRSGQVLSYEQYF	TRBV2	TRBJ2-7	TRBD1	NA
TGTGCCAGCAAGGCAGGGATAGGTCAGCCCCAGCATTTT	CASKAGIGQPQHF	TRBV6-5	TRBJ1-5	NA	NA